Following are 10 T cell receptor beta chains from one sample sequenced in a study of blood T cells in healthy people across ages. It was with a sample-barcoded 5' primer and a J-beta primer mix that a second PCR of roughly 6 to 12 cycles was run. MiXCR was run by TCRdb on the 5' RACE reads, yielding one entry per CDR3 protein. The sample has 1.4 million to 1.5 million distinct CDR3 sequences; approximately 42% are singletons. The sample was blood. These receptor sequences come from a woman younger than 30 in good health.

This chain connects TRBV9 to TRBJ2-1, with 7 bases aligning to TRBD2. With the DNA end fitting TRBJ2-7 better, the J assignment may be wrong. The germline CDR1 and CDR2 sequences are SGDLS and YYNGEE. This CDR3 is built from 16 residues. The CDR3 spells CASSPYLGGTHNEQYF. As DNA, the CDR3 is TGTGCCAGCAGCCCCTACTTGGGGGGGACCCACAATGAGCAGTACTTC.

In this sample, this clonotype turned up a few times. The chain couples TRBV20-1 to TRBJ1-1, with no clear D. Trimming shortened V by 7 bases and J by 5 bases, and 20 bases separated the two germline ends. This CDR3 region has 14 residues. Germline loops: CDR1 DFQATT, CDR2 SNEGSKA (reference sequence). CDR3 sequence (DNA): TGCAGTGGCAGCCGGGCCTCGGGTCGGACTGAAGCTTTCTTT. It specifies CSGSRASGRTEAFF.

A note on this clonotype: A junction boundary mismatches the germline segment, possibly from a read error. This chain joins TRBV2 and TRBJ2-7, with 10 positions matching TRBD1. Per the germline V gene, CDR1 is SNHLY and CDR2 is FYNNEI. The CDR3 consists of 15 residues. The CDR3, as DNA: TGTGCCAGCAGTCTCCGGGGGACAGGGGAAAACGAGCAGTACTTT. It specifies CASSLRGTGENEQYF.

The J gene is TRBJ2-7, the V gene TRBV12-3 or TRBV12-4, with TRBD1 identical over 11 bases. This CDR3 has 14 amino acids. J was trimmed by 12 bases and V by 5 bases; bases with no gene match: 12. CDR3 nucleotide sequence: TGTGCCAGCAGTCTTCCGGGACAGGGGGAGACCCGGTACTTC. It is translated as CASSLPGQGETRYF.

J is TRBJ2-1 and V is TRBV6-1, with D tentatively TRBD2 (5 bases). Trimming removed 6 bases at V and 12 bases at J, with 30 bases between. The CDR3 runs to 17 residues. Germline V gene sequence: CDR1 MNHNS, CDR2 SASEGT. CDR3 coding DNA: TGTGCCAGCAGAAAGTTGGGAGAGGGCTCTTCTCGTTCTGGGCAGTTCTTC. Translation gives CASRKLGEGSSRSGQFF.

The J gene is TRBJ2-3, the V gene TRBV6-2 or TRBV6-3; D may be TRBD2 (5 bases). The germline V gene has CDR1 MNHEY and CDR2 SVGEGT. The V and J ends lost 4 bases and 10 bases respectively, with 9 bases between them. The CDR3 covers 11 residues. The CDR3 loop reads CASSWERAQYF. The CDR3 DNA is TGTGCCAGCAGTTGGGAGAGGGCGCAGTATTTT.

The gene calls are TRBV10-3 and TRBJ2-1; D is undetermined. Trimming pared 8 bases from V and 7 bases from J, leaving 15 bases between. Looked up from germline, CDR1 is ENHRY and CDR2 is SYGVKD. The CDR3 has 13 residues. The CDR3 coding sequence is TGTGCCATCGGGGTAGTGAATCGTAATGAGCAGTTCTTC. It yields the protein CAIGVVNRNEQFF.

CDR3 bases: TGTGCCAGCAGTTTAGGGGCTAGCGGGGAGCCCAGGGAGCAGTACTTC. This gives the protein CASSLGASGEPREQYF. V and J are TRBV12-3 or TRBV12-4 and TRBJ2-7; TRBD2 matches 9 bases. V trimming: 1 base; J trimming: 7 bases; junction bases outside the gene matches: 11. The CDR3 has 16 residues.

This clonotype was seen only a few times. This chain connects TRBV10-3 to TRBJ2-6; D possibly corresponds to TRBD2 (6 bases). Trimming stripped 5 bases from V and 9 bases from J, with 14 bases between. There are 14 residues in the CDR3. Per germline, CDR1 ENHRY and CDR2 SYGVKD. The chain's CDR3 is CAISFSGEDNVLTF. CDR3 coding DNA: TGTGCCATCAGTTTCTCCGGGGAGGACAACGTCCTGACTTTC.

The chain recombines TRBV5-5 with TRBJ1-6; a weak D match, TRBD1 (6 bases). V lost 1 base, J lost 1 base, and 12 bases lay in between. This CDR3 spans 17 amino acids. Germline loops: CDR1 SGHKS, CDR2 YYEKEE (reference sequence). CDR3 sequence (DNA): TGTGCCAGCAGCTTGACGGGGGGCAAATCCTATAATTCACCCCTCCACTTT. Protein product: CASSLTGGKSYNSPLHF.